The 14 T cell receptor beta chains below all came from one sample that was sequenced in a study of blood T cell repertoires in COVID-19. Profiled with immunoSEQ multiplex PCR; TCRdb holds only in-frame clones, not every one. The sample yields around 140,000 clones, 81% seen once. What was sequenced was peripheral blood. These receptors all stem from a human donor in a cohort sampled during active COVID-19.

The chain recombines TRBV24-1 with TRBJ2-3; TRBD2 matches at 8 bases. V lost 4 bases to trimming and J lost 2 bases; unmatched junction nucleotides: 7. Germline V gene data show CDR1 as KGHDR and CDR2 as SFDVKD. The CDR3 runs 16 residues. CDR3 region: CATSDSLAANTDTQYF. The CDR3 DNA is TGTGCCACCAGTGACTCACTAGCGGCGAACACAGATACGCAGTATTTT.

This chain joins TRBV7-3 and TRBJ2-1, with 13 bases lining up with TRBD2. V was clipped by 4 bases and J by 8 bases; unmatched bases: 5. The CDR3 contains 15 residues. Germline CDR1 and CDR2: SGHTA and FQGTGA. As DNA, the CDR3 is TGTGCCAGCAGCTACGGACTAGCGGGAGTCTATGAGCAGTTCTTC. Its translation is CASSYGLAGVYEQFF.

V usage is TRBV5-1 and J usage is TRBJ2-6; no definite D call. CDR3 length equals 16 residues. The V gene's germline CDR1 is SGHRS and CDR2 YFSETQ. The V end lost 0 bases, the J end lost 3 bases, and 10 bases lay between the germline ends. The CDR3 DNA follows: TGCGCCAGCAGCTTGGACCCTATGGTTGGGGCCAACGTCCTGACTTTC. Amino acids: CASSLDPMVGANVLTF.

The V and J genes are TRBV14 and TRBJ2-3; D may be TRBD1 (6 bases). V lost 2 bases, J lost 2 bases, and 11 bases lay in between. The CDR3 has 15 amino acids. Germline V gene lookup returns CDR1 SGHDN and CDR2 FVKESK. The CDR3 region has the DNA TGTGCCAGCAGCCAACCAGGGGATTTCACAGATACGCAGTATTTT. It codes for CASSQPGDFTDTQYF.

This chain connects TRBV2 to TRBJ2-5; 11 bases line up with TRBD2. With 7 bases clipped from V and 1 base from J, the junction kept 8 bases outside the gene matches. CDR3 size: 16 residues. Germline V lookup: CDR1 SNHLY, CDR2 FYNNEI. CDR3 protein: CASTLSSGRTQETQYF. CDR3 in DNA: TGTGCCAGCACTTTGTCTAGCGGGAGGACCCAAGAGACCCAGTACTTC.

V is TRBV27 and J is TRBJ2-7, with 10 bases matching TRBD2. The CDR3 spans 15 residues. V gave up 0 bases and J gave up 6 bases; unmatched junction bases: 5. In germline, CDR1 is MNHEY, CDR2 SMNVEV (reference sequence). CDR3 in amino acids: CASSLSPGLASEQYF. CDR3 DNA: TGTGCCAGCAGTTTATCTCCGGGACTAGCGAGCGAGCAGTACTTC.

The rearrangement uses TRBV7-7 and TRBJ2-3; 8 positions match TRBD2. The V gene end was trimmed by 1 base and the J gene end by 6 bases; junction bases not matched to a gene: 6. CDR1 and CDR2 from the germline V gene are SSHAT and FNYEAQ (reference sequence). The CDR3 is 15 residues long. CDR3 sequence reads: CASSLVAGGRDTQYF. The CDR3 nucleotides are TGTGCCAGCAGCTTAGTGGCGGGGGGCCGCGATACGCAGTATTTT.

This chain uses TRBV11-2 with TRBJ2-2; 7 bases agree with TRBD1. CDR3 length: 19 amino acids. Looked up from germline, CDR1 is SGHAT and CDR2 is FQNNGV. V trimming: 2 bases; J trimming: 5 bases; junction bases outside the gene matches: 17. The CDR3 DNA reads as TGTGCCAGCAGCTTAAGACAGGGACAAGCCGCCATCGTTACCGGGGAGCTGTTTTTT. It translates to CASSLRQGQAAIVTGELFF.

The V and J genes are TRBV7-9 and TRBJ2-7; D remains ambiguous. This CDR3 has 13 residues. Germline CDR1 reads SEHNR; CDR2 reads FQNEAQ (reference sequence). V lost 7 bases and J lost 0, with 10 bases in between. CDR3 coding DNA: TGTGCCAGCACCTTTAGTAGCTCCTACGAGCAGTACTTC. Translated, it gives CASTFSSSYEQYF.

The rearrangement joins TRBV7-2 to TRBJ2-7, with D possibly being TRBD1 (5 bases). V lost 0 bases to trimming and J lost 3 bases, with 9 bases between them. The CDR3 contains 14 residues. From germline, CDR1 is SGHTA and CDR2 FQGNSA. CDR3 in amino acids: CASSLAGVNYEQYF. CDR3 nucleotides: TGTGCCAGCAGCTTAGCAGGGGTGAACTACGAGCAGTACTTC.

This clone was seen just once. This chain joins TRBV18 and TRBJ2-6, with D possibly matching TRBD2 (6 bases). This CDR3 has 19 amino acids. CDR1 is KGHSH and CDR2 is LQKENI in the germline V gene. Trimming cost V 3 bases and J 0 bases, with 18 bases left between them. The CDR3 loop is CASSPRSAGLSSGANVLTF. The CDR3 bases are TGTGCCAGCTCACCGCGTTCCGCGGGGCTCAGCTCTGGGGCCAACGTCCTGACTTTC.

V and J are TRBV7-6 and TRBJ2-2; possibly TRBD2 for D (6 bases). Trimming cost V 5 bases and J 2 bases, with 21 bases left between them. The length of the CDR3 is 18 residues. CDR1 and CDR2 (germline): SGHVS, FNYEAQ. The CDR3 nucleotides read TGTGCCAGCAGCCAGGAACCAATAGCGGCCCTAAACACCGGGGAGCTGTTTTTT. It encodes CASSQEPIAALNTGELFF.

The chain has TRBV12-5 and TRBJ1-3; no firm D call. CDR1 is LGHNT and CDR2 is FRNRAP in the germline V gene. V lost 6 bases to trimming and J lost 0 bases, with 6 bases between them. The CDR3 sequence is 13 residues long. For the CDR3, the DNA is TGTGCTAGTGGACAGCACTCTGGAAACACCATATATTTT. Translating it yields CASGQHSGNTIYF. The whole variable domain, filled in from reference TRBV12-5 and TRBJ1-3, reads DARVTQTPRHKVTEMGQEVTMRCQPILGHNTVFWYRQTMMQGLELLAYFRNRAPLDDSGMPKDRFSAEMPDATLATLKIQPSEPRDSAVYFCASGQHSGNTIYFGEGSWLTVV.

The CDR3 DNA reads TGTGCCAGCAGCCAACGACTAACACAAGAGACCCAGTACTTC. Protein sequence: CASSQRLTQETQYF. This chain uses TRBV7-2 with TRBJ2-5, with D maybe TRBD2 (5 bases). There are 14 residues in the CDR3. Germline lookup yields CDR1 SGHTA and CDR2 FQGNSA. Trimming took 5 bases from V and 2 from J, leaving 12 bases between them.